This T cell receptor beta chain was identified during a study of blood T cell repertoires in COVID-19. On the study more broadly: Whether acute or convalescent, the COVID-19 samples came from the United States, Italy and Spain.

Participant ages covered about 18 to 95 years across about 22 US areas. Allocation to cohorts depended on clinical history reported by the participants. The CDR3 is made up of 14 amino acids. Germline V CDR1 and CDR2: LNHDA, SQIVND (reference sequence). Trimming took 5 bases from V and 11 from J; bases not matched to a gene: 12. The authors' processing: Amplified reference gene primers provided the basis for estimating nucleated cell counts. Clones were sequenced by immunoSEQ multiplex PCR, and TCRdb holds only the in-frame ones, with some missing. The V and J calls and clone size are taken from that table; D and trimming were inferred from the DNA. The data contain approximately 180,000 clones, roughly 87% of them singletons.

V and J are TRBV19 and TRBJ1-1; 9 nucleotides align to TRBD1. This TCR came from a human donor with acute COVID-19. The donor label of this sample is uncertain. Specimen: PBMCs or T cells enriched from blood (not recorded which). The CDR3 coding sequence is TGTGCCAGTAGTGTTACAGGGGGCGTAGGTGGGGCTTTCTTT. It codes for CASSVTGGVGGAFF.